A single sample is the source of the 18 T cell receptor beta chains below, sequenced in a study of blood T cell repertoires in COVID-19. Here immunoSEQ multiplex PCR was the method, and the copy in TCRdb shows in-frame clones only, minus some. The profile shows roughly 190,000 clones, approximately 85% of them singletons. Sequencing was performed on PBMCs or T cells enriched from blood (not recorded which). These receptors all come from a middle-aged man who had recovered from COVID-19.

The rearrangement joins TRBV7-2 to TRBJ2-2, with D possibly TRBD2 on 6 matching bases. V was cut by 8 bases and J by 2 bases, with 15 bases left in between. Germline V gene lookup returns CDR1 SGHTA and CDR2 FQGNSA. The CDR3 is 15 amino acids. CDR3 in amino acids: CASGKRDSNTGELFF. CDR3 coding DNA: TGTGCCAGCGGCAAACGGGACTCAAACACCGGGGAGCTGTTTTTT.

This chain uses TRBV24-1 with TRBJ2-5, with 9 positions matching TRBD2. This CDR3 region has 15 residues. V trimming: 6 bases; J trimming: 4 bases; junction bases outside the gene matches: 8. Germline V lookup: CDR1 KGHDR, CDR2 SFDVKD. CDR3 in amino acids: CATSPGTSFSETQYF. The CDR3 nucleotides read TGTGCCACCAGTCCCGGGACTAGCTTCTCAGAGACCCAGTACTTC.

The chain couples TRBV7-9 to TRBJ1-1; no definite D call. The CDR3 consists of 17 residues. V was cut by 7 bases and J by 0 bases, with 21 bases left in between. Germline V gene sequence: CDR1 SEHNR, CDR2 FQNEAQ (reference sequence). The CDR3 loop reads CASIPQAGRRMNTEAFF. As DNA, the CDR3 is TGTGCCAGCATCCCGCAGGCAGGAAGACGCATGAACACTGAAGCTTTCTTT. Full variable domain (outside the CDR3, taken from reference TRBV7-9 and TRBJ1-1): DTGVSQNPRHKITKRGQNVTFRCDPISEHNRLYWYRQTLGQGPEFLTYFQNEAQLEKSRLLSDRFSAERPKGSFSTLEIQRTEQGDSAMYLCASIPQAGRRMNTEAFFGQGTRLTVV.

The chain combines TRBV29-1 with TRBJ2-1; D is ambiguous. V lost 2 bases and J lost 6, with 14 bases in between. CDR1 SQVTM and CDR2 ANQGSEA come from the germline V gene. The CDR3 runs 14 residues. CDR3 nucleotide sequence: TGCAGCGTTGAACGGCGGCCTCGTTTCAATGAGCAGTTCTTC. Amino acids: CSVERRPRFNEQFF.

V is TRBV29-1 and J is TRBJ2-2; 9 positions match TRBD1. The CDR3 loop spans 13 amino acids. The V gene's germline CDR1 is SQVTM and CDR2 ANQGSEA. After removal of 1 base from V and 6 bases from J, the junction contained 0 bases not matched to a gene. In nucleotides, the CDR3 is TGCAGCGTTGAAGGACAGGGGGCCGGGGAGCTGTTTTTT. Translated: CSVEGQGAGELFF.

The rearrangement uses TRBV7-3 and TRBJ2-1; 7 positions agree with TRBD2. CDR1 is SGHTA and CDR2 is FQGTGA in the germline V gene. The junction had 17 bases not matched to a gene; V was cut back by 5 bases and J by 10 bases. This CDR3 region has 16 residues. CDR3 loop: CASSPAGSGPYREQFF. In DNA, the CDR3 is TGTGCCAGCAGCCCAGCGGGTAGCGGGCCTTATAGGGAGCAGTTCTTC.

The chain has TRBV29-1 and TRBJ1-1; no definite D call. CDR1 and CDR2 from the germline V gene are SQVTM and ANQGSEA. The CDR3 runs to 14 residues. V was pared by 3 bases and J by 4 bases, with 15 bases between. CDR3 bases: TGCAGCGTTGAGGCCGTGGTGGCAGGCACTGAAGCTTTCTTT. It codes for CSVEAVVAGTEAFF.

The chain is built from TRBV7-8 and TRBJ2-7; possible D gene TRBD2, 6 bases. Germline V gene sequence: CDR1 SGHVS, CDR2 FQNEAQ. There are 14 residues in the CDR3. Trimming pared 4 bases from V and 1 base from J, leaving 11 bases between. The CDR3 region has the DNA TGTGCCAGCAGCTCAGTCGGGGGATCCTACGAGCAGTACGTC. It translates to CASSSVGGSYEQYV.

The chain uses TRBV7-2 and TRBJ1-1; TRBD1 aligns across 8 bases. CDR3 length: 15 amino acids. In germline, CDR1 is SGHTA, CDR2 FQGNSA. The V gene end was trimmed by 5 bases and the J gene end by 3 bases; junction bases not matched to a gene: 8. The CDR3 nucleotides are TGTGCCAGCAGCGCCCGACAGGGGTCGGACACTGAAGCTTTCTTT. It encodes CASSARQGSDTEAFF.

The chain is built from TRBV7-9 and TRBJ2-4; the match to TRBD1 covers 7 bases. Germline V gives CDR1 SEHNR, CDR2 FQNEAQ (reference sequence). V lost 6 bases and J lost 4; bases outside the gene matches: 9. This CDR3 contains 15 residues. The CDR3, as DNA: TGTGCCAGCAGACAGAGCCGGGACAGTAAAAACATTCAGTACTTC. Amino acids: CASRQSRDSKNIQYF.

The chain employs TRBV3-1 (or the pseudogene TRBV3-2) and TRBJ1-1; D ambiguous. The V gene lost 0 bases and the J gene lost 7 bases, with 12 bases spanning the gap. CDR1 LGHDT and CDR2 YNNKEL come from the germline V gene (reference sequence). This CDR3 is 14 amino acids long. The CDR3 loop reads CASSQEPSFLEAFF. CDR3 coding DNA: TGTGCCAGCAGCCAAGAACCCAGTTTTCTTGAAGCTTTCTTT.

This clone was seen once. CDR3: CSVDYGGSTDTQYF. The CDR3 region has the DNA TGCAGCGTTGATTACGGGGGTAGCACAGATACGCAGTATTTT. This chain connects TRBV29-1 to TRBJ2-3; the D gene is possibly TRBD2 (6 bases). Per the germline V gene, CDR1 is SQVTM and CDR2 is ANQGSEA. Trimming cost V 3 bases and J 0 bases, with 10 bases left between them. This CDR3 region has 14 residues.

The chain has TRBV2 and TRBJ1-6, with D unclear. Trimming removed 6 bases at V and 5 bases at J, with 8 bases between. Germline CDR1 reads SNHLY; CDR2 reads FYNNEI. The CDR3 extends over 13 amino acids. In DNA, the CDR3 is TGTGCCAGCAGAGAGATTAATAATTCACCCCTCCACTTT. Encoded protein: CASREINNSPLHF.

This clone has a single count. For the CDR3, the DNA is TGTGCCAGCAGCACCGGACTCCTAGCAACTAATGAAAAACTGTTTTTT. The encoded protein is CASSTGLLATNEKLFF. The chain links TRBV7-9 to TRBJ1-4; D unclear. Germline lookup yields CDR1 SEHNR and CDR2 FQNEAQ (reference sequence). The length of the CDR3 is 16 residues. Trimming took 5 bases from V and 0 from J, leaving 13 bases between them.

V and J are TRBV20-1 and TRBJ2-5, with D possibly TRBD1 on 6 matching bases. Per germline, CDR1 DFQATT and CDR2 SNEGSKA (reference sequence). The V end lost 3 bases, the J end lost 3 bases, and 8 bases lay between the germline ends. The CDR3 runs to 12 residues. The CDR3 is CSASTGKETQYF. The CDR3 DNA reads as TGCAGTGCTAGTACAGGGAAAGAGACCCAGTACTTC.

The V and J genes are TRBV25-1 and TRBJ2-3, with 7 bases that match TRBD1. CDR3 length: 16 amino acids. From germline, CDR1 is MGHDK and CDR2 SYGVNS. Trimming at V came to 1 base and at J to 4 bases, leaving 8 bases not matched to a gene. CDR3 DNA: TGTGCCAGCAGTGAATTTAAGGGGGCGAGGGCAGATACGCAGTATTTT. Its translation: CASSEFKGARADTQYF. The entire variable domain, with the rest obtained from reference TRBV25-1 and TRBJ2-3, is as follows: EADIYQTPRYLVIGTGKKITLECSQTMGHDKMYWYQQDPGMELHLIHYSYGVNSTEKGDLSSESTVSRIRTEHFPLTLESARPSHTSQYLCASSEFKGARADTQYFGPGTRLTVL.

The chain uses TRBV11-3 and TRBJ2-5; 7 bases agree with TRBD2. The germline gives CDR1 SGHNT, CDR2 YENEEA. The CDR3 spans 14 residues. The trim removed 5 bases at V and 4 bases at J, leaving 7 bases unmatched. The CDR3 is CASSKAGLGETQYF. The CDR3 DNA follows: TGTGCCAGCAGCAAGGCAGGACTAGGAGAGACCCAGTACTTC.

The chain has TRBV5-4 and TRBJ2-7, with TRBD1 matching 8 bases. V lost 4 bases to trimming and J lost 0 bases; unmatched junction nucleotides: 6. The CDR3 consists of 15 residues. Germline-derived CDR1 and CDR2 are SGHNT and YYREEE (reference sequence). In DNA, the CDR3 is TGTGCCAGCAGCAGAGGACAGGGCGCCTCCTACGAGCAGTACGTC. Its translation: CASSRGQGASYEQYV.